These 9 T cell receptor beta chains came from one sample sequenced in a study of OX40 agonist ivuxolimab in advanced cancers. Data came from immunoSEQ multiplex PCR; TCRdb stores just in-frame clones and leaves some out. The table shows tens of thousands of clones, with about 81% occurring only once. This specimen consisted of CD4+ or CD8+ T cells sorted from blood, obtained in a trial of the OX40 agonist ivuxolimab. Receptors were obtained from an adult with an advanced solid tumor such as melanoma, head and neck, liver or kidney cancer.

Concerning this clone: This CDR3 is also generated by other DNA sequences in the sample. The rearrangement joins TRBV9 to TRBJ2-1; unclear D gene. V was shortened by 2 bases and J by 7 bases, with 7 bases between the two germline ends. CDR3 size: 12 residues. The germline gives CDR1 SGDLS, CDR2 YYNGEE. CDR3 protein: CASSVGLNEQFF. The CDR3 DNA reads TGTGCCAGCAGCGTCGGCCTAAATGAGCAGTTCTTC.

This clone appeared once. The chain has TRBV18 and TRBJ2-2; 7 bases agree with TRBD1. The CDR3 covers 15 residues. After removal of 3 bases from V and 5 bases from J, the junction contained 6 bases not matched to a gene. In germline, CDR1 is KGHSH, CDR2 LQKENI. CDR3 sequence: CASSPSGTDTGELFF. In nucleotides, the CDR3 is TGTGCCAGCTCACCCTCCGGGACAGATACCGGGGAGCTGTTTTTT.

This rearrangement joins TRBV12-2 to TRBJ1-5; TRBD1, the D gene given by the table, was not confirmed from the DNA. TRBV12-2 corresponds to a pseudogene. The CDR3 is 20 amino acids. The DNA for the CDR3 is TGTGCAAGTCGCTTAGCGATTGAGGGTTTGGGACAGGGGGCTTATCAGCCCCAGCATTTT. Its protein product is CASRLAIEGLGQGAYQPQHF.

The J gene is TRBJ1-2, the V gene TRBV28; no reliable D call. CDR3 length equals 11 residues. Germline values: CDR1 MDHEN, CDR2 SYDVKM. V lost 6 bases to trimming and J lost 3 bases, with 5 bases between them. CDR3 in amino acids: CASRGDYGYTF. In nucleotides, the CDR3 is TGTGCCAGCAGGGGCGACTATGGCTACACCTTC.

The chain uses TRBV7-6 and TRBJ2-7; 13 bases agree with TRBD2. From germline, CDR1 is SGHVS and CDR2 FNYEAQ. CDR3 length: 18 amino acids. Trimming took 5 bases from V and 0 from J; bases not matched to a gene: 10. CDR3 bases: TGTGCCAGCAGCCCGACTAGCGGGGGGTCCCAAATCTCCTACGAGCAGTACTTC. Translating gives CASSPTSGGSQISYEQYF.

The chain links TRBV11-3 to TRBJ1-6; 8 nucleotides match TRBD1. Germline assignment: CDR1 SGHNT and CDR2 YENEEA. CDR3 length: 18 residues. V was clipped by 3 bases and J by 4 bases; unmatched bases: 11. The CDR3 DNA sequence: TGTGCCAGCAGCTTTGCCCCTCGGACAGGGCCGTATAATTCACCCCTCCACTTT. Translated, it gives CASSFAPRTGPYNSPLHF.

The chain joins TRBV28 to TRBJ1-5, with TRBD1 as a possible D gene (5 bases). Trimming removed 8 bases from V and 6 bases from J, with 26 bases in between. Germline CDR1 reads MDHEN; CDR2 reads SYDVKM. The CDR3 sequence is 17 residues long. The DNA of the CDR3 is TGTGCCAGCGGATCGGGGGGTGCGGGTGAGGTTACTCAGCCCCAGCATTTT. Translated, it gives CASGSGGAGEVTQPQHF.

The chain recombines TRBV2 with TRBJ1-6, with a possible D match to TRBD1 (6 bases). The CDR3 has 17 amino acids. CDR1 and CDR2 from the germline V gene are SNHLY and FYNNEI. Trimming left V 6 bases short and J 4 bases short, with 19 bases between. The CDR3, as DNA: TGTGCCAGCAGCCCCGGTGGGGGCAGTTTGTATAATTCACCCCTCCACTTT. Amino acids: CASSPGGGSLYNSPLHF.

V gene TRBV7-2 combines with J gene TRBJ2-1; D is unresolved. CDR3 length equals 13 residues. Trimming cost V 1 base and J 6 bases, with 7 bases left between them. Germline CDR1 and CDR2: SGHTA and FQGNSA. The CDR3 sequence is CASSLDRSNEQFF. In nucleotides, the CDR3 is TGTGCCAGCAGCTTAGATAGATCCAATGAGCAGTTCTTC.